This T cell receptor beta chain originates from a study of regulatory T cells in long-lasting Graves disease. Study in general: Over 5 years on antithyroid drugs plus positive TSH receptor antibodies marked Graves' disease as persistent.

Time point defined: persistent/refractory GD, antithyroid drugs over 5 years with positive TRAb. PBMC RNA was the source of the TCR library. Patients came through an endocrinology department, and that department was in Xi'an, China. Building of the TCR beta libraries involved iRepertoire HTBI primers and Arm-PCR of CDR3 regions. TCRdb used MiXCR to reprocess the multiplex PCR reads, holding one entry per CDR3 protein. The table lists about 470,000 distinct CDR3 sequences, around 20% of them singletons. Study-wide points: Examination was confined to peripheral blood, excluding thyroid tissue.

In the case of this clonotype: As yet, its antigen is unknown.

The source was peripheral blood mononuclear cells (PBMCs), collected when the disease was refractory, from a patient treated with antithyroid drugs. The clonotype originates from a female donor with Graves disease.

The CDR3 sequence: CASSPINRGEAFF. The DNA of the CDR3 is TGTGCCAGCTCACCAATTAACAGGGGTGAAGCTTTCTTT. The V and J genes are TRBV18 and TRBJ1-1, with TRBD1 matching 7 bases. Germline lookup yields CDR1 KGHSH and CDR2 LQKENI. Trimming removed 2 bases from V and 7 bases from J; junction bases left unmatched: 4. There are 13 residues in the CDR3.